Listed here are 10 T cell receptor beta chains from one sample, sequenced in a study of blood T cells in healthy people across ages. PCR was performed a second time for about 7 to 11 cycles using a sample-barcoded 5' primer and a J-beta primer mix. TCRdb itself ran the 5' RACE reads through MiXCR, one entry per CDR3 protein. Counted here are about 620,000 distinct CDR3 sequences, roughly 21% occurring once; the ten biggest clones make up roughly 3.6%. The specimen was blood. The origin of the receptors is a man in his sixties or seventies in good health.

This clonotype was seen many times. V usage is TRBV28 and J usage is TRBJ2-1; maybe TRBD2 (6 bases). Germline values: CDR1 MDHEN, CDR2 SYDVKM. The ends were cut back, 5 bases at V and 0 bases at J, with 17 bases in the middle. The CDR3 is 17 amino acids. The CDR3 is CASSPRRLESSYNEQFF. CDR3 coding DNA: TGTGCCAGCAGTCCTCGAAGACTAGAGAGCTCCTACAATGAGCAGTTCTTC.

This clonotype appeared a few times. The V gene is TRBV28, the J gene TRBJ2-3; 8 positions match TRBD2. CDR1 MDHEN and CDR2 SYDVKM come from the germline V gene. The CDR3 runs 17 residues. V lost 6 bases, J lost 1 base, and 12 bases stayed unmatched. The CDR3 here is CASSGGPTTSGTDTQYF. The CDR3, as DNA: TGTGCCAGCAGCGGGGGCCCAACGACTAGCGGCACAGATACGCAGTATTTT.

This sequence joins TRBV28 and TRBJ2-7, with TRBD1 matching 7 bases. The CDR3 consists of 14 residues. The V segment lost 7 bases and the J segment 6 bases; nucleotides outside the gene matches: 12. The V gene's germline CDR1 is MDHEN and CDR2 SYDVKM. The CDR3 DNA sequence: TGTGCCAGCACTCAACAGGGGTTGGAGGCCGAGCAGTACTTC. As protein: CASTQQGLEAEQYF.

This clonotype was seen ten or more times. The CDR3 region has the DNA TGTGCCAGCAGGGAGAACTTCCAAGAGACCCAGTACTTC. Translating it yields CASRENFQETQYF. The rearrangement links TRBV6-1 to TRBJ2-5, with D unresolved. V shed 6 bases and J shed 1 base, with 9 bases lying between them. The CDR3 is 13 amino acids. Looked up from germline, CDR1 is MNHNS and CDR2 is SASEGT.

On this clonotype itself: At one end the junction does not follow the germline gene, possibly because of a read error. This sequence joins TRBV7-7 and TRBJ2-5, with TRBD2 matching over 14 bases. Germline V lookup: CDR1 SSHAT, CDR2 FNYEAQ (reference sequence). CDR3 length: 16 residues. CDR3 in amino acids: CASSLEGLAGEETQYF. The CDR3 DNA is TGTGCTAGCAGCTTAGAGGGACTAGCGGGAGAAGAGACCCAGTACTTC. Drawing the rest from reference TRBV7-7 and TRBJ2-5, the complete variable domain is GAGVSQSPRYKVTKRGQDVTLRCDPISSHATLYWYQQALGQGPEFLTYFNYEAQPDKSGLPSDRFSAERPEGSISTLTIQRTEQRDSAMYRCASSLEGLAGEETQYFGPGTRLLVL.

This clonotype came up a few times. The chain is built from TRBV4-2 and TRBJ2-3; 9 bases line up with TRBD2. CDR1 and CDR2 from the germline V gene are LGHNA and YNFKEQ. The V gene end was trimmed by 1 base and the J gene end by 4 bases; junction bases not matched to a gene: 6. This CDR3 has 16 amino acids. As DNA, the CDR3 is TGTGCCAGCAGCCAAGCCGGCGGGAGGGCCGCAGATACGCAGTATTTT. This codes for CASSQAGGRAADTQYF.

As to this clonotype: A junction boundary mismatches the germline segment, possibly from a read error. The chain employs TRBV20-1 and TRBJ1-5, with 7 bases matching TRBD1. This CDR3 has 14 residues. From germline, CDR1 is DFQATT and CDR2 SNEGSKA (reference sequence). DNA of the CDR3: TGCGGTGCTGGGACAGATGGGCGCAATAAGCCCCAGCATTTT. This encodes CGAGTDGRNKPQHF.

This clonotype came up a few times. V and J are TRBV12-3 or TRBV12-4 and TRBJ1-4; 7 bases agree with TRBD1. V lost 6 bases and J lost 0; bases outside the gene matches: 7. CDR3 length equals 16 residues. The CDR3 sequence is CASSYRGDATNEKLFF. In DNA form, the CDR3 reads TGTGCCAGCAGCTACAGGGGAGATGCAACTAATGAAAAACTGTTTTTT.

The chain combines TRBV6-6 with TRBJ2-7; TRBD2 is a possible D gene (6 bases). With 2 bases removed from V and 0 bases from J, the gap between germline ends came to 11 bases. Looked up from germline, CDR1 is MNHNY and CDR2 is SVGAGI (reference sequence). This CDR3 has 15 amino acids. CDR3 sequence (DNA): TGTGCCAGCAGTTACCCAGCGGGTTCCTCCTACGAGCAGTACTTC. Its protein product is CASSYPAGSSYEQYF.

Here the CDR3 DNA reads TGTGCCAGCAGCCTCGACCTCAAGGAGACCCAGTACTTC. This sequence encodes CASSLDLKETQYF. The chain carries TRBV12-3 or TRBV12-4 and TRBJ2-5, with D uncertain. There are 13 residues in the CDR3. V lost 6 bases to trimming and J lost 5 bases, with 13 bases between them.